This paragraph reports one TCR beta chain. This clone was seen a single time. What this receptor recognizes is not known. The input lacks base qualities; no much larger clone sits a single base away. CD4+ T cells from unexposed donors were collected before the COVID-19 pandemic (2011-2018). Naive and memory CD4+ T cells were separated from cryopreserved PBMCs by CD4 enrichment followed by EasySep naive CD4+ T cell enrichment. Leukapheresis product for the unexposed donors was purchased commercially. Ficoll-Paque PLUS gradient centrifugation was used to isolate PBMCs from leukapheresis product or whole blood. PBMCs were either cryopreserved at -140 degrees C or used fresh in the expansion assay. The QIAamp Micro DNA Kit was used to extract genomic DNA from the CD4+ T cells. This record belongs to a study of CD4 T cells in relation to SARS-CoV-2 and coronaviruses (dated by TCRdb to 2020 to 2022). Background on the whole study: Shared crossreactive spike epitopes were mapped to their HLA restriction using patient-derived lymphoblastoid cell lines. For other donors in the study, expansion assays were sequenced with a different, Illumina-based TCR-beta assay. The Adaptive Biotechnologies TCR-sequencing kit was used to sequence samples from a few pre-COVID donors and the naive versus memory experiments, whereas other data were Illumina-based. The study assessed, at the TCR clonotype level, memory CD4+ T cell crossreactivity between SARS-CoV-2 and common cold coronavirus spike proteins. The research as a whole found: Because no donor provided both pre-pandemic and post-infection samples, tracing the source of pre-existing responses was limited. Small numbers of patients and of tested TCRs were a limitation of the study. Naive versus memory sequencing indicated the assay detects memory recall responses rather than primary responses primed during culture. Crossreactive clones showed significantly weaker SARS-CoV-2-driven expansion than monoreactive clones, consistent with antigenic imprinting. About 65% of donors had memory CD4+ clonotypes that crossrecognized SARS-CoV-2 and at least one common cold coronavirus spike. Because the crossreactivity analysis focused on spike protein, crossreactivity against other viral proteins was not assessed.

Cut back by 5 bases and 2 bases, the V and J ends lie 12 bases apart. CDR1 and CDR2 are read off the germline V gene as KGHSH and LQKENI. From the cysteine up to the phenylalanine, the CDR3 has a length of 15 residues. Left in the record is the CDR3 DNA by itself, 45 bases read in frame from the first base. Deep-resolution immunoSEQ TCR-beta sequencing was performed on DNA from uncultured naive and memory CD4+ T cells. From the authors' description of their analysis: During preprocessing, nonproductive sequences were removed, as were CDR3s that did not start with C, did not end with F or W, or were shorter than 7 amino acids. Cultured and uncultured naive and memory CD4+ repertoires were searched for previously identified spike- and CEF-reactive CDR3s. CDR3 homology was measured as pairwise Levenshtein distance, computed with the stringdist R package after trimming three terminal residues from each end. The clones in this table, taken by TCRdb from immuneACCESS, are in-frame only. Not every clone is retained; where verified, under half of the shortfall comes from an unresolved V gene, and the cause of the rest is unknown. V, J and clone size were drawn from that table, and D and trimming were deduced from the DNA. Counted in this sample were some 64,000 clones; 94% of them appeared once. The ten largest clones represent 0.12% to 0.15% of the sample.

The receptor was isolated from a human donor in good health. The sequencing input was naive CD4+ T cells from PBMCs. The meaning of the sample's cell subset or site label: naive CD4+ T cells isolated by negative enrichment. The V and J genes are TRBV18 and TRBJ2-2; D gene: possibly TRBD1, on 6 matching bases. The DNA reads as follows: TGTGCCAGCTCAACCGGGACACTAAACACCGGGGAGCTGTTTTTT. Translated, it gives CASSTGTLNTGELFF.